The clone carrying this T cell receptor beta chain was counted a few times. The antigen remains undetermined. This sample is part of a study of vaccination and CD4 T cells after COVID-19. Overall study results and limits: Convalescent patient numbers were relatively low, with no early post-infection timepoints.

The Oncomine TCR Beta short-read assay sequenced DNA from cultured CD4+ T cells. TCRdb redid the calling of the PCR reads with MiXCR, one entry per CDR3 protein. The profile shows approximately 7,700 distinct CDR3 sequences, roughly 65% of them singletons. Treatment noted: approximately 9-day PBMC culture with coronavirus spike peptide pools or control peptides (ViraFEST assay). CDR3 length: 16 residues. V lost 0 bases to trimming and J lost 0 bases, with 10 bases between them. Germline lookup yields CDR1 LNHNV and CDR2 YYDKDF (reference sequence). The V and J genes are TRBV15 and TRBJ2-3, with no clear D. This TCR derives from a human donor who had recovered from COVID-19. Sample: CD4+ T cells from blood, cultured in vitro. In DNA, the CDR3 is TGTGCCACCAGCAGAGATTACCTCACTAGCACAGATACGCAGTATTTT. It encodes CATSRDYLTSTDTQYF.